This TCR beta chain was documented in a study of T cell responses to AZD1222 COVID-19 vaccine. V dropped 3 bases and J dropped 2 bases, with 14 bases sitting between them. CDR1 is SGHDT, CDR2 YYEEEE, per germline. This CDR3 is built from 15 residues. Assay used: immunoSEQ multiplex PCR; TCRdb lists only in-frame clones, some missing. The table has over 75,000 clones, 89% seen once; the top ten hold around 2%. This sequence joins TRBV5-6 and TRBJ2-5, with D maybe TRBD2 (6 bases). This receptor was taken from an adult in good health. Here the sequenced sample was peripheral blood, taken on day 0 of AZD1222 vaccination. In DNA form, the CDR3 reads TGTGCCAGCAGCTCGACAGAAGGAGGGCAAGAGACCCAGTACTTC. Translated, it gives CASSSTEGGQETQYF.